This record covers a single TCR beta chain. This sample was taken from a study of cytomegalovirus exposure and HLA in healthy donors. The CDR3 contains 14 residues. The V gene's germline CDR1 is ENHRY and CDR2 SYGVKD. Trimming removed 4 bases from V and 4 bases from J, with 13 bases in between. The PCR made use of 60 Vbeta and 13 Jbeta primers. Generated by immunoSEQ multiplex PCR, the TCRdb table keeps only in-frame clones and is missing some. The listing records about 130,000 clones. The clonotype was recovered from a woman aged 40 to 50 in good health and CMV-seropositive. The rearrangement joins TRBV10-3 to TRBJ1-2; D might be TRBD1 (5 bases). Material for sequencing was PBMCs. This CDR3 reads CAISGGDSSYGYTF. CDR3 DNA: TGTGCCATCAGTGGCGGGGACTCCAGCTATGGCTACACCTTC.